The 22 T cell receptor beta chains below were found in one sample sequenced in a study of blood T cell repertoires in COVID-19. Generated by immunoSEQ multiplex PCR, the TCRdb table keeps only in-frame clones and is missing some. In the table there are some 21,000 clones, about 86% of which are singletons. The sample comprised peripheral blood. The receptors were sampled from a human donor with acute or convalescent COVID-19. The donor label of this sample is uncertain.

The genes are TRBV19 and TRBJ1-3, with 9 bases that match TRBD1. J gave up 2 bases and V 7 bases, and 9 bases lay outside the gene matches. The CDR3 length is 16 residues. CDR1 and CDR2 from the germline V gene are LNHDA and SQIVND (reference sequence). The CDR3 sequence: CASNVLGQGAGNTIYF. As DNA, the CDR3 is TGTGCCAGTAACGTCCTGGGACAGGGAGCTGGAAACACCATATATTTT.

V gene TRBV3-1 (or the pseudogene TRBV3-2) combines with J gene TRBJ1-5; a weak D match, TRBD1 (5 bases). This CDR3 has 15 amino acids. V was cut by 5 bases and J by 3 bases, with 14 bases left in between. Germline V CDR1 and CDR2: LGHDT, YNNKEL (reference sequence). CDR3 coding DNA: TGTGCCAGCAGCAAAAGTGGGGGGTCCAATCAGCCCCAGCATTTT. The encoded protein is CASSKSGGSNQPQHF.

The genes are TRBV9 and TRBJ1-1, with 7 bases fitting TRBD1. CDR3 length: 15 residues. CDR1 is SGDLS, CDR2 YYNGEE, per germline. V was clipped by 5 bases and J by 4 bases; unmatched bases: 11. CDR3 nucleotides: TGTGCCAGCAGTGCAAACCGAGGGGGCTTCACTGAAGCTTTCTTT. Protein sequence: CASSANRGGFTEAFF.

V is TRBV6-2 or TRBV6-3 and J is TRBJ1-5; TRBD1 agrees at 8 bases. V was pared by 2 bases and J by 3 bases, with 6 bases of the junction left unmatched. The V gene's germline CDR1 is MNHEY and CDR2 SVGEGT. The CDR3 totals 16 residues. CDR3 nucleotides: TGTGCCAGCAGTTACCTTGAGACAGGGGTCAATCAGCCCCAGCATTTT. It is translated as CASSYLETGVNQPQHF.

This chain joins TRBV6-2 or TRBV6-3 and TRBJ2-3; TRBD2 agrees at 13 bases. The CDR3 runs 16 residues. Germline-derived CDR1 and CDR2 are MNHEY and SVGEGT. J lost 2 bases, V lost 4 bases, and 3 bases had no gene match. The CDR3 DNA sequence: TGTGCCAGCAGTTGGGGACTAGCGGGGTTCACAGATACGCAGTATTTT. This translates into CASSWGLAGFTDTQYF.

This chain uses TRBV4-2 with TRBJ1-5, with D hard to call. Germline lookup yields CDR1 LGHNA and CDR2 YNFKEQ. The V end lost 1 base, the J end lost 4 bases, and 11 bases lay between the germline ends. CDR3 length equals 15 residues. CDR3 coding DNA: TGTGCCAGCAGCCAAGTCGACGGGAGTAATCAGCCCCAGCATTTT. Translating it yields CASSQVDGSNQPQHF.

The V call is TRBV6-4, the J call TRBJ1-6; unclear D gene. V lost 1 base to trimming and J lost 9 bases, with 10 bases between them. The germline V gene encodes CDR1 MRHNA and CDR2 SNTAGT. The CDR3 has 14 residues. The CDR3 DNA sequence: TGTGCCAGCAGTGACTTAGGTTCGGGTTCACCCCTCCACTTT. Its protein is CASSDLGSGSPLHF.

This sequence joins TRBV19 and TRBJ1-1; TRBD1 might be the D (5 bases). CDR1 and CDR2 (germline): LNHDA, SQIVND (reference sequence). The germline V and J ends were trimmed by 3 bases and 11 bases, with 10 bases remaining between them. The CDR3 spans 11 residues. Written as DNA, the CDR3 is TGTGCCAGTAGTATCCAGGGTGGGGCTTTCTTT. It translates to CASSIQGGAFF.

This clone was picked up a small number of times. This rearrangement joins TRBV29-1 to TRBJ1-2; D is perhaps TRBD1 (5 bases). This CDR3 is 14 amino acids long. Trimming removed 4 bases at V and 0 bases at J, with 12 bases between. Germline V CDR1 and CDR2: SQVTM, ANQGSEA. The CDR3 nucleotides read TGCAGCGTTGCGGGGGACGAGACTAACTATGGCTACACCTTC. This encodes CSVAGDETNYGYTF.

The gene calls are TRBV7-6 and TRBJ2-1, with TRBD2 identical over 9 bases. The junction had 7 bases not matched to a gene; V was cut back by 2 bases and J by 5 bases. The germline V gene encodes CDR1 SGHVS and CDR2 FNYEAQ. The CDR3 has 16 residues. Here the CDR3 reads CASSLRPVAGDNEQFF. CDR3 nucleotides: TGTGCCAGCAGCTTACGCCCGGTAGCGGGGGACAATGAGCAGTTCTTC.

The chain combines TRBV19 with TRBJ1-1, with D unresolved. CDR3 size: 12 residues. V was clipped by 3 bases and J by 1 base, with 3 bases between them. Germline loops: CDR1 LNHDA, CDR2 SQIVND (reference sequence). The CDR3 coding sequence is TGTGCCAGTAGTATGCGGAACACTGAAGCTTTCTTT. This gives the protein CASSMRNTEAFF.

The chain couples TRBV7-2 to TRBJ1-1; the match to TRBD1 covers 8 bases. The V gene end was trimmed by 3 bases and the J gene end by 11 bases; junction bases not matched to a gene: 11. CDR1 is SGHTA and CDR2 is FQGNSA in the germline V gene. The CDR3 totals 14 residues. The CDR3 loop reads CASSLVPTGEAAFF. The CDR3 DNA sequence: TGTGCCAGCAGCTTGGTTCCGACAGGGGAGGCGGCTTTCTTT.

J is TRBJ1-3 and V is TRBV6-2 or TRBV6-3; 7 bases are a match to TRBD1. Unmatched junction bases numbered 8, after V lost 5 bases and J lost 4 bases. CDR1 MNHEY and CDR2 SVGEGT come from the germline V gene. This CDR3 contains 15 residues. The CDR3 loop is CASSTTGSSGNTIYF. The DNA of the CDR3 is TGTGCCAGCAGTACGACAGGGTCGTCCGGAAACACCATATATTTT.

The V call is TRBV18, the J call TRBJ1-2; 9 positions match TRBD1. Germline lookup yields CDR1 KGHSH and CDR2 LQKENI. V gave up 0 bases and J gave up 2 bases; unmatched junction bases: 7. The CDR3 has 17 residues. The CDR3 DNA reads TGTGCCAGCTCACCACCGGGACAGGGAAGTCTCAACTATGGCTACACCTTC. It translates to CASSPPGQGSLNYGYTF.

This rearrangement joins TRBV4-2 to TRBJ2-2; 7 bases fit TRBD2. Trimming at V came to 0 bases and at J to 3 bases, leaving 4 bases not matched to a gene. This CDR3 region has 16 residues. CDR1 and CDR2 from the germline V gene are LGHNA and YNFKEQ. The CDR3 coding sequence is TGTGCCAGCAGCCAAGAATTGGGGGGGGACACCGGGGAGCTGTTTTTT. It translates to CASSQELGGDTGELFF.

The V gene is TRBV11-2, the J gene TRBJ2-5, with D possibly matching TRBD1 (6 bases). The V gene's germline CDR1 is SGHAT and CDR2 FQNNGV. This CDR3 is 16 amino acids long. V was shortened by 5 bases and J by 2 bases, with 18 bases between the two germline ends. The DNA for the CDR3 is TGTGCCAGCAGCCAGGGACAACAGGCGGTACAAGAGACCCAGTACTTC. Translated, it gives CASSQGQQAVQETQYF.

The chain employs TRBV5-1 and TRBJ2-1; a weak D match, TRBD1 (6 bases). Germline lookup yields CDR1 SGHRS and CDR2 YFSETQ. CDR3 size: 16 residues. The germline V and J ends were trimmed by 3 bases and 3 bases, with 16 bases remaining between them. The CDR3 here is CASSSGTTLIYNEQFF. In nucleotides, the CDR3 is TGCGCCAGCAGCTCGGGGACAACCCTCATCTACAATGAGCAGTTCTTC. The full variable domain, rest sourced from reference TRBV5-1 and TRBJ2-1, is KAGVTQTPRYLIKTRGQQVTLSCSPISGHRSVSWYQQTPGQGLQFLFEYFSETQRNKGNFPGRFSGRQFSNSRSEMNVSTLELGDSALYLCASSSGTTLIYNEQFFGPGTRLTVL.

The chain employs TRBV5-1 and TRBJ2-7; no clear D gene. Germline-derived CDR1 and CDR2 are SGHRS and YFSETQ. V was trimmed by 0 bases and J by 1 base, leaving 5 bases between them. This CDR3 comprises 13 residues. CDR3 bases: TGCGCCAGCAGCTTGGCACAGTCCTACGAGCAGTACTTC. This codes for CASSLAQSYEQYF. Together with reference TRBV5-1 and TRBJ2-7, the CDR3 gives the full variable domain: KAGVTQTPRYLIKTRGQQVTLSCSPISGHRSVSWYQQTPGQGLQFLFEYFSETQRNKGNFPGRFSGRQFSNSRSEMNVSTLELGDSALYLCASSLAQSYEQYFGPGTRLTVT.

The chain is built from TRBV19 and TRBJ1-5; D unresolved. From germline, CDR1 is LNHDA and CDR2 SQIVND (reference sequence). The V end lost 0 bases, the J end lost 9 bases, and 15 bases lay between the germline ends. This CDR3 has 15 amino acids. CDR3 in DNA: TGTGCCAGTAGTATAGACAGAACGACGGGGAGGCCCCAGCATTTT. Translated: CASSIDRTTGRPQHF. Looking up the rest from reference TRBV19 and TRBJ1-5 gives the full variable domain: DGGITQSPKYLFRKEGQNVTLSCEQNLNHDAMYWYRQDPGQGLRLIYYSQIVNDFQKGDIAEGYSVSREKKESFPLTVTSAQKNPTAFYLCASSIDRTTGRPQHFGDGTRLSIL.

This chain joins TRBV2 and TRBJ1-2; the D gene is possibly TRBD1 (5 bases). The CDR3 totals 13 residues. V was pared by 3 bases and J by 5 bases, with 10 bases between. The germline CDR1 and CDR2 sequences are SNHLY and FYNNEI. CDR3 sequence reads: CASSEGGEYGYTF. The DNA of the CDR3 is TGTGCCAGCAGTGAGGGGGGGGAGTATGGCTACACCTTC.

This clone was picked up one time. V usage is TRBV7-9 and J usage is TRBJ1-2; D is uncertain. CDR1 is SEHNR and CDR2 is FQNEAQ in the germline V gene (reference sequence). Deletions cut 5 bases from V and 8 bases from J, with 18 bases between. The CDR3 is 14 residues long. The CDR3 sequence: CASSPGMLMKGYTF. The DNA of the CDR3 is TGTGCCAGCAGCCCGGGGATGCTTATGAAGGGCTACACCTTC.

The chain carries TRBV11-2 and TRBJ2-6, with unresolved D. The CDR3 runs 15 residues. CDR1 is SGHAT and CDR2 is FQNNGV in the germline V gene. V shed 3 bases and J shed 0 bases, with 6 bases lying between them. CDR3 nucleotide sequence: TGTGCCAGCAGCTTCTCTTCCTCTGGGGCCAACGTCCTGACTTTC. Residues: CASSFSSSGANVLTF.